This entry lists 16 T cell receptor beta chains sequenced from one sample in a study of blood T cell repertoires in COVID-19. Clones were read by immunoSEQ multiplex PCR, and TCRdb kept only the in-frame ones, dropping some. The repertoire holds tens of thousands of clones, with approximately 87% as singletons. The source material was peripheral blood. All receptors come from an elderly woman with acute or convalescent COVID-19.

This rearrangement joins TRBV9 to TRBJ1-1; 8 bases fit TRBD1. Germline V lookup: CDR1 SGDLS, CDR2 YYNGEE. Trimming removed 3 bases from V and 7 bases from J; junction bases left unmatched: 11. CDR3 size: 15 residues. This CDR3 is CASSATGVGGGEAFF. Here the CDR3 DNA reads TGTGCCAGCAGCGCGACAGGGGTCGGGGGTGGTGAAGCTTTCTTT.

The count of this clone is one. The chain recombines TRBV30 with TRBJ1-2; D is perhaps TRBD1 (6 bases). CDR3 length equals 16 residues. Germline V lookup: CDR1 GTSNPN, CDR2 SVGIG (reference sequence). V was clipped by 0 bases and J by 5 bases, with 19 bases between them. The CDR3 loop reads CAWSVRRSGDIYGYTF. The DNA for the CDR3 is TGTGCCTGGAGTGTACGTCGGTCAGGGGATATTTATGGCTACACCTTC.

V usage is TRBV11-2 and J usage is TRBJ1-2, with TRBD1 as a possible D gene (5 bases). V shed 4 bases and J shed 5 bases, with 17 bases lying between them. CDR3 length: 15 residues. The germline gives CDR1 SGHAT, CDR2 FQNNGV. This CDR3 reads CASSSPREGVYGYTF. CDR3 nucleotide sequence: TGTGCCAGCAGCTCACCTAGGGAAGGGGTATATGGCTACACCTTC.

The chain combines TRBV6-5 with TRBJ1-1; D ambiguous. Trimming shortened V by 2 bases and J by 1 base, and 8 bases separated the two germline ends. Germline CDR1 is MNHEY and CDR2 is SVGAGI. CDR3 length: 14 residues. Here the CDR3 DNA reads TGTGCCAGCAGTTACGACGGGTCGAACACTGAAGCTTTCTTT. It yields the protein CASSYDGSNTEAFF.

This chain links TRBV9 with TRBJ2-3, with 7 bases identical to TRBD2. The length of the CDR3 is 15 residues. Germline CDR1 reads SGDLS; CDR2 reads YYNGEE. V was pared by 0 bases and J by 4 bases, with 5 bases of the junction left unmatched. The CDR3 reads CASSVGGRGADTQYF. In nucleotides, the CDR3 is TGTGCCAGCAGCGTAGGCGGGAGAGGGGCAGATACGCAGTATTTT.

The J gene is TRBJ2-1, the V gene TRBV3-1 (or the pseudogene TRBV3-2); 8 bases are shared with TRBD2. Germline trimming cut 5 bases from V and 0 bases from J; bases unmatched to any gene: 18. Germline V gene lookup returns CDR1 LGHDT and CDR2 YNNKEL (reference sequence). This CDR3 contains 20 residues. The CDR3 sequence is CASSYPGLVSPTRSYNEQFF. For the CDR3, the DNA is TGTGCCAGCAGCTACCCGGGACTAGTCTCCCCAACTCGCTCCTACAATGAGCAGTTCTTC.

This chain joins TRBV7-9 and TRBJ2-7, with 7 bases matching TRBD2. Germline V gives CDR1 SEHNR, CDR2 FQNEAQ (reference sequence). This CDR3 spans 16 amino acids. The J segment lost 0 bases and the V segment lost 5 bases, leaving 10 bases of the junction unmatched. The CDR3 DNA is TGTGCCAGCAGCCCCCTAAGGCGGGAGCACTCCTACGAGCAGTACTTC. Its protein is CASSPLRREHSYEQYF.

V is TRBV6-5 and J is TRBJ1-5; no clear D. The germline CDR1 and CDR2 sequences are MNHEY and SVGAGI. V was pared by 0 bases and J by 7 bases, with 7 bases between. This CDR3 contains 13 residues. CDR3 bases: TGTGCCAGCAGTTACTCTGCGGGCCAGCCCCAGCATTTT. It translates to CASSYSAGQPQHF.

V and J are TRBV6-5 and TRBJ1-2; D is unclear. This CDR3 has 13 amino acids. V lost 7 bases, J lost 6 bases, and 15 bases lay in between. Germline V gives CDR1 MNHEY, CDR2 SVGAGI. Here the CDR3 reads CASITPRGNGYTF. CDR3 in DNA: TGTGCCAGCATTACGCCCCGAGGCAATGGCTACACCTTC.

The genes are TRBV30 and TRBJ1-3; a weak D match, TRBD1 (6 bases). Looked up from germline, CDR1 is GTSNPN and CDR2 is SVGIG (reference sequence). V lost 5 bases, J lost 2 bases, and 10 bases lay in between. The length of the CDR3 is 13 residues. CDR3 sequence (DNA): TGTGCCTGGCAGGGGTTCGCTGGAAACACCATATATTTT. Encoded protein: CAWQGFAGNTIYF.

The chain carries TRBV18 and TRBJ2-2, with D possibly TRBD1 on 6 matching bases. Trimming took off 2 bases at V and 2 bases at J, with 12 bases between the two ends. The CDR3 covers 16 residues. Germline CDR1 and CDR2: KGHSH and LQKENI. CDR3 protein: CASSPEYRVNTGELFF. The CDR3 coding sequence is TGTGCCAGCTCACCAGAATACAGGGTCAACACCGGGGAGCTGTTTTTT. The full variable domain, rest sourced from reference TRBV18 and TRBJ2-2, is NAGVMQNPRHLVRRRGQEARLRCSPMKGHSHVYWYRQLPEEGLKFMVYLQKENIIDESGMPKERFSAEFPKEGPSILRIQQVVRGDSAAYFCASSPEYRVNTGELFFGEGSRLTVL.

V gene TRBV30 combines with J gene TRBJ2-2, with 11 bases lining up with TRBD2. Germline CDR1 GTSNPN, CDR2 SVGIG (reference sequence). CDR3 length: 20 amino acids. Trimming took 0 bases from V and 0 from J; bases not matched to a gene: 12. CDR3 amino acids: CAWSVRIRLAGNPNTGELFF. The DNA of the CDR3 is TGTGCCTGGAGTGTACGAATCCGACTAGCGGGAAACCCGAACACCGGGGAGCTGTTTTTT.

V usage is TRBV6-4 and J usage is TRBJ1-6; a weak D match, TRBD1 (5 bases). CDR3 length equals 13 residues. Germline values: CDR1 MRHNA, CDR2 SNTAGT. Trimming removed 6 bases from V and 7 bases from J, with 10 bases in between. The CDR3 region is CASRETENSPLHF. The CDR3 DNA is TGTGCCAGCAGAGAGACAGAGAATTCACCCCTCCACTTT.

J is TRBJ1-2 and V is TRBV15, with TRBD1 as a possible D gene (6 bases). The CDR3 runs 16 residues. Trimming took 0 bases from V and 3 from J, leaving 14 bases between them. Germline loops: CDR1 LNHNV, CDR2 YYDKDF (reference sequence). This chain's CDR3 is CATSRERSGHHYGYTF. The CDR3 DNA follows: TGTGCCACCAGCAGAGAAAGGTCGGGACACCACTATGGCTACACCTTC.

V is TRBV2 and J is TRBJ2-7; the D is unclear. V shed 2 bases and J shed 1 base, with 6 bases lying between them. This CDR3 has 13 amino acids. The germline CDR1 and CDR2 sequences are SNHLY and FYNNEI. The CDR3 sequence is CASSEQVSYEQYF. CDR3 DNA sequence: TGTGCCAGCAGTGAACAGGTTTCCTACGAGCAGTACTTC.

The genes are TRBV7-2 and TRBJ2-1, with D perhaps TRBD2 (6 bases). There are 16 residues in the CDR3. Trimming took off 1 base at V and 8 bases at J, with 18 bases between the two ends. Germline lookup yields CDR1 SGHTA and CDR2 FQGNSA. The CDR3 is CASSLGGRGGVDEQFF. The CDR3 nucleotides are TGTGCCAGCAGCTTAGGGGGACGGGGCGGGGTAGATGAGCAGTTCTTC.